These 8 T cell receptor beta chains were all obtained from the same sample, sequenced in a study of blood T cell repertoires in COVID-19. TCRdb's table, derived via immunoSEQ multiplex PCR, lists solely in-frame clones and lacks some. The sample contains approximately 140,000 clones, about 81% of which appear only once. Sequencing was done on a sample of peripheral blood. These receptors all come from an elderly woman with acute or convalescent COVID-19.

This chain links TRBV5-1 with TRBJ2-2, with TRBD1 as a possible D gene (5 bases). This CDR3 region has 16 residues. Trimming took 0 bases from V and 1 from J, leaving 10 bases between them. CDR1 and CDR2 from the germline V gene are SGHRS and YFSETQ. CDR3 loop: CASSLEHRMNTGELFF. The CDR3 DNA sequence: TGCGCCAGCAGCTTGGAACACAGGATGAACACCGGGGAGCTGTTTTTT.

This clone was counted a few times. The chain recombines TRBV4-1 with TRBJ2-2, with 10 bases matching TRBD2. The CDR3 length is 15 residues. Trimming cost V 1 base and J 6 bases; bases outside gene matches: 2. Germline-derived CDR1 and CDR2 are MGHRA and YSYEKL. The CDR3: CASSQVTSGAGELFF. The CDR3 DNA is TGCGCCAGCAGCCAAGTTACTAGCGGGGCCGGGGAGCTGTTTTTT.

This clone was found once. The V and J genes are TRBV19 and TRBJ1-5; D perhaps matches TRBD1 (5 bases). This CDR3 region has 15 residues. Trimming left V 3 bases short and J 4 bases short, with 13 bases between. Germline V lookup: CDR1 LNHDA, CDR2 SQIVND (reference sequence). CDR3 residues: CASSIGQGLNQPQHF. CDR3 DNA: TGTGCCAGTAGTATCGGGCAGGGTCTAAATCAGCCCCAGCATTTT.

The rearrangement joins TRBV19 to TRBJ1-3; no clear D gene. Per the germline V gene, CDR1 is LNHDA and CDR2 is SQIVND (reference sequence). V lost 4 bases and J lost 0, with 7 bases in between. This CDR3 is 14 amino acids long. CDR3 in amino acids: CASSKESSGNTIYF. Written as DNA, the CDR3 is TGTGCCAGTAGTAAGGAGAGCTCTGGAAACACCATATATTTT.

V usage is TRBV18 and J usage is TRBJ2-7; perhaps TRBD1 as D (6 bases). The V gene lost 1 base and the J gene lost 4 bases, with 17 bases spanning the gap. Per germline, CDR1 KGHSH and CDR2 LQKENI. This CDR3 has 16 amino acids. In DNA form, the CDR3 reads TGTGCCAGCTCACCACAGGGGGTTGGGGGTCGGTACGAGCAGTACTTC. Translation gives CASSPQGVGGRYEQYF.

This sequence joins TRBV11-2 and TRBJ2-2, with D unclear. CDR1 is SGHAT, CDR2 FQNNGV, per germline. This CDR3 contains 14 residues. With 5 bases removed from V and 2 bases from J, the gap between germline ends came to 9 bases. For the CDR3, the DNA is TGTGCCAGCAGCCGAGCGATTAACACCGGGGAGCTGTTTTTT. This gives the protein CASSRAINTGELFF.

The DNA for the CDR3 is TGTGCCAGTAGTAGCGGGACAGGGGGCGCTGCCGATACGCAGTATTTT. This translates into CASSSGTGGAADTQYF. The genes are TRBV19 and TRBJ2-3; 12 bases match TRBD1. Unmatched junction bases numbered 8, after V lost 4 bases and J lost 6 bases. The V gene's germline CDR1 is LNHDA and CDR2 SQIVND (reference sequence). The CDR3 sequence is 16 residues long. Combining the CDR3 with reference TRBV19 and TRBJ2-3 gives the whole variable domain DGGITQSPKYLFRKEGQNVTLSCEQNLNHDAMYWYRQDPGQGLRLIYYSQIVNDFQKGDIAEGYSVSREKKESFPLTVTSAQKNPTAFYLCASSSGTGGAADTQYFGPGTRLTVL.

The rearrangement uses TRBV30 and TRBJ1-3; the D gene is possibly TRBD1 (5 bases). Germline CDR1 and CDR2: GTSNPN and SVGIG (reference sequence). V was clipped by 8 bases and J by 0 bases, with 11 bases between them. This CDR3 contains 13 residues. The CDR3 loop reads CAGARSSGNTIYF. The CDR3 DNA sequence: TGTGCCGGGGCACGGAGCTCTGGAAACACCATATATTTT.